The 28 T cell receptor beta chains below were found in one sample sequenced in a study of Graves' ophthalmopathy and Graves' hyperthyroidism. TCR beta CDR3 amplification used RNA transcripts. The first-round RT-PCR employed HTBI primers together with the Qiagen OneStep RT-PCR kit. A multiplex PCR was then performed as the second round. Via MiXCR, TCRdb re-called the multiplex PCR reads, giving one row per CDR3 protein. The table records hundreds of thousands of distinct CDR3 sequences, under 50% of them present only once. The sequenced material came from peripheral blood. The receptors derive from an adult man with Graves' ophthalmopathy.

The chain links TRBV7-2 to TRBJ1-6; TRBD1 aligns across 9 bases. Germline assignment: CDR1 SGHTA and CDR2 FQGNSA. CDR3 size: 17 residues. The V and J ends lost 6 bases and 7 bases, in that order; junction bases with no gene match: 13. CDR3 amino acids: CASSSPLATGGNSPLHF. The CDR3 bases are TGTGCCAGCAGTTCCCCCCTGGCGACAGGGGGAAATTCACCCCTCCACTTT.

This clonotype was recorded at least ten times. This chain links TRBV10-3 with TRBJ2-7; TRBD2 matches at 14 bases. The CDR3 runs 18 residues. Looked up from germline, CDR1 is ENHRY and CDR2 is SYGVKD. The ends lost 6 bases at V and 0 bases at J; junction bases unmatched: 10. The chain's CDR3 is CAISMTSGGAGSSYEQYF. For the CDR3, the DNA is TGTGCCATCAGCATGACTAGCGGGGGGGCAGGGAGCTCCTACGAGCAGTACTTC.

In its sample, this clonotype was seen many times. V is TRBV14 and J is TRBJ2-2; D assignment may be TRBD1 or TRBD2 (5 bases each). The CDR3 runs 15 residues. Trimming removed 1 base from V and 6 bases from J, with 12 bases in between. Per germline, CDR1 SGHDN and CDR2 FVKESK. CDR3 in DNA: TGTGCCAGCAGCCAAGCCCCGACGGGGCCCGGGGAGCTGTTTTTT. This codes for CASSQAPTGPGELFF.

This clonotype came up many times. The CDR3 DNA reads TGTGCCAGCAGCTTAGTGGGCAGGTCCGTCTACGAGCAGTACTTC. Translated: CASSLVGRSVYEQYF. The V call is TRBV7-9, the J call TRBJ2-7; D not certain. Germline V gives CDR1 SEHNR, CDR2 FQNEAQ (reference sequence). Between the trimmed V and J ends, which lost 1 base and 3 bases, there was a span of 13 bases. The CDR3 runs to 15 residues.

The chain carries TRBV7-2 and TRBJ2-3; D is unresolved. There are 12 residues in the CDR3. Looked up from germline, CDR1 is SGHTA and CDR2 is FQGNSA. The V gene lost 5 bases and the J gene lost 5 bases, with 8 bases spanning the gap. CDR3 region: CASSQEQDTQYF. The CDR3 DNA reads as TGTGCCAGCAGCCAAGAACAAGATACGCAGTATTTT.

This clonotype occurred once. The chain carries TRBV11-1 and TRBJ2-2; D unclear. The germline gives CDR1 SGHAT, CDR2 FQDESV (reference sequence). The length of the CDR3 is 13 residues. V was trimmed by 5 bases and J by 1 base, leaving 5 bases between them. CDR3 amino acids: CASSVVNTGELFF. In DNA, the CDR3 is TGTGCCAGCAGCGTCGTGAACACCGGGGAGCTGTTTTTT.

With respect to this clonotype: The junction does not match germline at one end; this may be a read error. CDR3 in amino acids: CASSFLGTGGREQCF. The CDR3 DNA follows: TGCGCCAGCTCTTTCCTCGGGACAGGGGGCCGCGAGCAGTGCTTC. The chain links TRBV5-1 to TRBJ2-7, with TRBD1 identical over 12 bases. Germline-derived CDR1 and CDR2 are SGHRS and YFSETQ. This CDR3 is built from 15 residues. Together with reference TRBV5-1 and TRBJ2-7, the CDR3 gives the full variable domain: KAGVTQTPRYLIKTRGQQVTLSCSPISGHRSVSWYQQTPGQGLQFLFEYFSETQRNKGNFPGRFSGRQFSNSRSEMNVSTLELGDSALYLCASSFLGTGGREQCFGPGTRLTVT.

The sample holds a few counts of this clonotype. The rearrangement joins TRBV14 to TRBJ2-7; no clear D. This CDR3 region has 16 residues. Germline CDR1 SGHDN, CDR2 FVKESK. V was trimmed by 0 bases and J by 5 bases, leaving 17 bases between them. CDR3 sequence (DNA): TGTGCCAGCAGCCAAGAACCTAGGCGCCGGATTGACGAGCAGTACTTC. This codes for CASSQEPRRRIDEQYF. The variable domain in full, completed from reference TRBV14 and TRBJ2-7, reads EAGVTQFPSHSVIEKGQTVTLRCDPISGHDNLYWYRRVMGKEIKFLLHFVKESKQDESGMPNNRFLAERTGGTYSTLKVQPAELEDSGVYFCASSQEPRRRIDEQYFGPGTRLTVT.

This clonotype was observed many times. The rearrangement joins TRBV2 to TRBJ1-5; D perhaps matches TRBD1 (6 bases). The CDR3 is 14 amino acids. The V gene lost 5 bases and the J gene lost 0 bases, with 8 bases spanning the gap. Germline loops: CDR1 SNHLY, CDR2 FYNNEI. The CDR3 bases are TGTGCCAGCAGTCGGGACAATAGCAATCAGCCCCAGCATTTT. Translating gives CASSRDNSNQPQHF.

Details on this clonotype: This may come from a read error, since a much larger clone is one base off. CDR3 sequence (DNA): TGTGCCAGCAGCGTAGCTCTAGCGGCGAACTTCTACGAGCAGTACTTC. It specifies CASSVALAANFYEQYF. The chain couples TRBV9 to TRBJ2-7; 7 nucleotides match TRBD2. V was pared by 0 bases and J by 3 bases, with 9 bases of the junction left unmatched. The CDR3 runs 16 residues. Germline V lookup: CDR1 SGDLS, CDR2 YYNGEE.

A word on this clonotype: Compared with germline, one end of the junction differs, possibly owing to a read error. The V and J genes are TRBV7-9 and TRBJ1-1; D ambiguous. Per germline, CDR1 SEHNR and CDR2 FQNEAQ (reference sequence). The CDR3 length is 12 residues. DNA for the CDR3: TGTGCCCGCAGCTCTGCGGGGACTGAAGCTTTCTTT. This translates into CARSSAGTEAFF.

J is TRBJ2-2 and V is TRBV6-5, with TRBD1 identical over 8 bases. J gave up 6 bases and V 6 bases, and 6 bases lay outside the gene matches. In germline, CDR1 is MNHEY, CDR2 SVGAGI. The CDR3 length is 14 residues. CDR3 residues: CASRPGQASGELFF. CDR3 nucleotide sequence: TGTGCCAGCAGGCCGGGACAGGCCTCCGGGGAGCTGTTTTTT.

The V and J genes are TRBV30 and TRBJ1-3; possible D gene TRBD1, 6 bases. Germline CDR1 and CDR2: GTSNPN and SVGIG (reference sequence). Trimming left V 4 bases short and J 0 bases short, with 13 bases between. The CDR3 sequence is 15 residues long. CDR3 in DNA: TGTGCCTGGACTCGGAAAGGGGGCTCTGGAAACACCATATATTTT. Its protein is CAWTRKGGSGNTIYF.

The chain has TRBV4-1 and TRBJ2-7; TRBD2 might be the D (6 bases). The CDR3 runs to 14 residues. CDR1 is MGHRA, CDR2 YSYEKL, per germline. Trimming removed 1 base from V and 6 bases from J, with 13 bases in between. CDR3 in amino acids: CASSQGAGRVEQYF. CDR3 DNA sequence: TGCGCCAGCAGCCAAGGGGCGGGAAGGGTCGAGCAGTACTTC.

This clonotype was detected ten times or more. J is TRBJ2-2 and V is TRBV19, with a weak D call TRBD1 (6 bases). Trimming removed 6 bases at V and 0 bases at J, with 8 bases between. Germline-derived CDR1 and CDR2 are LNHDA and SQIVND (reference sequence). This CDR3 comprises 14 residues. CDR3 sequence reads: CASRDSPNTGELFF. The DNA for the CDR3 is TGTGCCAGTAGGGACAGTCCGAACACCGGGGAGCTGTTTTTT. Together with reference TRBV19 and TRBJ2-2, the CDR3 gives the full variable domain: DGGITQSPKYLFRKEGQNVTLSCEQNLNHDAMYWYRQDPGQGLRLIYYSQIVNDFQKGDIAEGYSVSREKKESFPLTVTSAQKNPTAFYLCASRDSPNTGELFFGEGSRLTVL.

In its sample, this clonotype was seen many times. J is TRBJ2-5 and V is TRBV4-1; D remains unclear. The CDR3 has 12 residues. V lost 1 base and J 9 bases, leaving 9 bases between the germline ends. Germline V gene sequence: CDR1 MGHRA, CDR2 YSYEKL. For the CDR3, the DNA is TGCGCCAGCAGCCAAGTTGGCGGCTCCCAGTACTTC. Translating gives CASSQVGGSQYF.

The chain couples TRBV2 to TRBJ2-7; TRBD2 agrees at 8 bases. From germline, CDR1 is SNHLY and CDR2 FYNNEI. The CDR3 totals 14 residues. Trimming took 6 bases from V and 5 from J; bases not matched to a gene: 9. The CDR3 protein is CASSPGGGSNEQYF. The DNA of the CDR3 is TGTGCCAGCAGCCCCGGCGGGGGGTCCAACGAGCAGTACTTC.

This clonotype was seen more than once but under ten times. In nucleotides, the CDR3 is TGTGCCAGCGCCGCGCGGGGGCCTCCCTACAATGAGCAGTTCTTC. The encoded protein is CASAARGPPYNEQFF. The chain recombines TRBV9 with TRBJ2-1; tentatively, D is TRBD2 (7 bases). Trimming removed 7 bases from V and 2 bases from J, with 16 bases in between. CDR3 size: 15 residues. Germline values: CDR1 SGDLS, CDR2 YYNGEE.

This clonotype has ten or more counts. V is TRBV7-2 and J is TRBJ1-1; D ambiguous. Trimming cost V 0 bases and J 0 bases, with 8 bases left between them. CDR1 and CDR2 (germline): SGHTA, FQGNSA. This CDR3 has 15 residues. The CDR3 DNA sequence: TGTGCCAGCAGCTTAGCAGGGTCCATGAACACTGAAGCTTTCTTT. Translation gives CASSLAGSMNTEAFF.

This chain links TRBV7-6 with TRBJ2-1, with 11 bases lining up with TRBD2. This CDR3 is 16 amino acids long. Germline trimming cut 5 bases from V and 2 bases from J; bases unmatched to any gene: 5. The germline V gene has CDR1 SGHVS and CDR2 FNYEAQ. CDR3 nucleotides: TGTGCCAGCAGCCCACTACTAGCGGGGGCCTACAATGAGCAGTTCTTC. It encodes CASSPLLAGAYNEQFF.

This clonotype was counted between two and nine times. V and J are TRBV20-1 and TRBJ1-4; TRBD1 is a possible D gene (6 bases). Germline V gene sequence: CDR1 DFQATT, CDR2 SNEGSKA (reference sequence). The CDR3 is 13 amino acids. Trimming took 1 base from V and 3 from J, leaving 6 bases between them. The CDR3 here is CSARGQANEKLFF. The CDR3, as DNA: TGCAGTGCTAGAGGACAGGCTAATGAAAAACTGTTTTTT.

This chain joins TRBV10-3 and TRBJ2-7; the D gene is possibly TRBD1 (5 bases). Per germline, CDR1 ENHRY and CDR2 SYGVKD. V dropped 6 bases and J dropped 2 bases, with 14 bases sitting between them. The CDR3 sequence is 14 residues long. CDR3 in amino acids: CAISARQIAYEQYF. The CDR3 region has the DNA TGTGCCATCAGCGCAAGACAGATCGCCTACGAGCAGTACTTC.

The rearrangement joins TRBV2 to TRBJ2-5; no clear D. The CDR3 length is 13 residues. CDR1 is SNHLY and CDR2 is FYNNEI in the germline V gene. V gave up 5 bases and J gave up 2 bases, with 9 bases separating them. The CDR3 region is CASSFVQQETQYF. CDR3 DNA sequence: TGTGCCAGCAGTTTTGTACAGCAAGAGACCCAGTACTTC.

In its sample, this clonotype was seen a few times. J is TRBJ1-1 and V is TRBV6-1; D gene ambiguous. CDR1 and CDR2 (germline): MNHNS, SASEGT. This CDR3 contains 15 residues. The V end was cut by 5 bases, the J end by 5 bases, with 18 bases between. The CDR3 DNA reads as TGTGCCAGCAGTTACTCGAGGTCCTCGGAAACTGAAGCTTTCTTT. Translation: CASSYSRSSETEAFF.

This clonotype occurred a few times. V and J are TRBV10-2 and TRBJ2-7; 7 bases agree with TRBD2. Germline CDR1 and CDR2: WSHSY and SAAADI. The CDR3 sequence is 15 residues long. Trimming took 0 bases from V and 2 from J; bases not matched to a gene: 4. The CDR3 region is CASSESGGIAYEQYF. CDR3 DNA sequence: TGCGCCAGCAGTGAGTCGGGGGGGATCGCCTACGAGCAGTACTTC.

This chain links TRBV9 with TRBJ2-2; 8 bases fit TRBD2. The trim removed 2 bases at V and 0 bases at J, leaving 9 bases unmatched. The CDR3 length is 18 residues. Looked up from germline, CDR1 is SGDLS and CDR2 is YYNGEE. The CDR3 DNA sequence: TGTGCCAGCAGCGTTTTTGGCGGGGGGTCCCCGAACACCGGGGAGCTGTTTTTT. Its protein is CASSVFGGGSPNTGELFF.

This clonotype was seen only a few times. The chain couples TRBV20-1 to TRBJ2-7; 7 positions agree with TRBD1. Germline lookup yields CDR1 DFQATT and CDR2 SNEGSKA (reference sequence). CDR3 size: 16 residues. The trim removed 2 bases at V and 2 bases at J, leaving 12 bases unmatched. The CDR3 sequence: CSARPHPGTVAYEQYF. CDR3 nucleotide sequence: TGCAGTGCTAGACCCCACCCAGGGACAGTGGCCTACGAGCAGTACTTC.

Note on this clonotype: This may come from a read error, since a much larger clone is one base off. The chain links TRBV12-3 or TRBV12-4 to TRBJ1-2; the D is unclear. There are 16 residues in the CDR3. The CDR3 here is CASRDPFSTFNYDYTF. In DNA form, the CDR3 reads TGTGCCAGCAGGGACCCGTTCTCGACCTTTAACTATGACTACACCTTC.